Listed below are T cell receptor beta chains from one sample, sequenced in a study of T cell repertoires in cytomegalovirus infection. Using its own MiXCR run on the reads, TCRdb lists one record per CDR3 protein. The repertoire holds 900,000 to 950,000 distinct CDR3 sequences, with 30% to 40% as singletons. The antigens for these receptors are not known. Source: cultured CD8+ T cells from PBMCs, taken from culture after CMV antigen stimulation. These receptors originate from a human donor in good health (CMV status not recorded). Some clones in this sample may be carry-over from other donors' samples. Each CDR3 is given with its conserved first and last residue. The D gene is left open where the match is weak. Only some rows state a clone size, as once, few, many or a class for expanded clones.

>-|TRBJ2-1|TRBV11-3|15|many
TGTGCCAGCAGCGAAATGCCTCAGACCCCCGAGGAGCAGTTCTTC
CASSEMPQTPEEQFF
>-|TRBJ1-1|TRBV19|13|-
TGTGCCAGTAGTATCCGGGGGGGAACTGAAGCTTTCTTT
CASSIRGGTEAFF
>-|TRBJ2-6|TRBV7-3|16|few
TGTGCCAGCAGCTTTGTACAGCTCTCTGGGGCCAACGTCCTGACTTTC
CASSFVQLSGANVLTF
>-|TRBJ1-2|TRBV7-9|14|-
TGTGCCACAGTTCCTGACACAACTAACTATGGCTACACCTTC
CATVPDTTNYGYTF
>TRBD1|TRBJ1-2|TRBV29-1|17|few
TGCAGCGTTGAAGAAGTGCGAGGGACAGGGGTGTTCTATGGCTACACCTTC
CSVEEVRGTGVFYGYTF
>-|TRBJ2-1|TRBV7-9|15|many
TGTGCCAGCAGCCATACGGGGAGCTCCTACAATGAGCAGTTCTTC
CASSHTGSSYNEQFF
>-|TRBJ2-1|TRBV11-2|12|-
TGTGCCAGCACTCCCTCCCACAATGAGCAGTTCTTC
CASTPSHNEQFF
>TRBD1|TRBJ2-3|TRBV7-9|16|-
TGTGCCAGCAGCTTAGCGTACAGGGGGAGCACAGATACGCAGTATTTT
CASSLAYRGSTDTQYF
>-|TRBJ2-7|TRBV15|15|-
TGTGCCACCAGCCCCCGGGGGTCGAGTTCTTACGAGCAGTACTTC
CATSPRGSSSYEQYF
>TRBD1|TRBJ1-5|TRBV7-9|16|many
TGTGCCAGCAGCCCCCTAGAAGGGGGCCGCAATCAGCCCCAGCATTTT
CASSPLEGGRNQPQHF
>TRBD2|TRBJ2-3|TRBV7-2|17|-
TGTGCCAGCAGCTTACTAGCGGGGGGGCGAGGCACAGATACGCAGTATTTT
CASSLLAGGRGTDTQYF
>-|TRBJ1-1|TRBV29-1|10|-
TGCAGCGTCCCCGGTACTGAAGCTTTCTTT
CSVPGTEAFF
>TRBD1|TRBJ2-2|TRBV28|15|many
TGTGCCAGCCAGGACAGGGGGCAGAACACCGGGGAGCTGTTTTTT
CASQDRGQNTGELFF
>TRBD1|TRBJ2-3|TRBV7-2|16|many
TGTGCCAGCAGCGCCGGGGAAGGGGGCTTCACAGATACGCAGTATTTT
CASSAGEGGFTDTQYF
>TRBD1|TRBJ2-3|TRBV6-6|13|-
TGTGCCAGCAGTTTGACAGGGTTAGATACGCAGTATTTT
CASSLTGLDTQYF
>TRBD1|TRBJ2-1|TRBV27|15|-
TGTGCCAGCAGTTCGGGACAGGGGAATTACAATGAGCAGTTCTTC
CASSSGQGNYNEQFF